The TCR beta chain described here comes from a study of blood T cell repertoires in COVID-19. Study summary: COVID-19 samples collected from the United States, Italy and Spain covered acute and convalescent phases. From T cells, B-cell-depleted T cells, or PBMCs came the material, which was cDNA or gDNA.

Germline V gene data show CDR1 as SGHAT and CDR2 as FQNNGV. The V gene lost 3 bases and the J gene lost 0 bases, with 6 bases spanning the gap. This CDR3 spans 13 amino acids. Original methodology: It was from reference gene primer amplification that nucleated cell counts were estimated. Data came from immunoSEQ multiplex PCR; TCRdb stores just in-frame clones and leaves some out. That table furnishes V, J and clone size, whereas the DNA furnished D and trimming. The sample contains under 40,000 clones, approximately 88% of which appear only once. Specimen: peripheral blood. The sequence came from a man over 45 with active or convalescent COVID-19. The chain combines TRBV11-2 with TRBJ2-7; D not resolved. The DNA of the CDR3 is TGTGCCAGCAGCTTGGGCAGCTCCTACGAGCAGTACTTC. It translates to CASSLGSSYEQYF.